The 7 T cell receptor beta chains in this list originate from one sample, sequenced in a study of T cells of healthy individuals. TCRdb reprocessed the 5' RACE reads via MiXCR and lists one record per CDR3 protein. The sample holds some 100,000 distinct CDR3 sequences; roughly 15% are singletons and the top ten take roughly 6.2%. These receptors all stem from a human donor in good health.

This clonotype was seen repeatedly, ten times or more. This chain joins TRBV12-3 or TRBV12-4 and TRBJ2-5; 8 nucleotides agree with TRBD1. V lost 5 bases to trimming and J lost 4 bases; unmatched junction nucleotides: 6. This CDR3 comprises 14 residues. The CDR3 bases are TGTGCCAGCAGTCTATACACAGGGGGAGAGACCCAGTACTTC. It translates to CASSLYTGGETQYF.

This clonotype has more than one count but fewer than ten. CDR3 in DNA: TGTGCCAGCAGTTCGCCGACGGGGGGTCTGGAGACCCAGTACTTC. It codes for CASSSPTGGLETQYF. The V call is TRBV28, the J call TRBJ2-5, with 7 nucleotides matching TRBD2. The germline gives CDR1 MDHEN, CDR2 SYDVKM. The CDR3 has 15 amino acids. V dropped 4 bases and J dropped 5; count of bases not matched to a gene: 10.

This clonotype was detected many times. V and J are TRBV14 and TRBJ2-7; D is perhaps TRBD2 (5 bases). Germline CDR1 SGHDN, CDR2 FVKESK. The V end was cut by 2 bases, the J end by 3 bases, with 17 bases between. This CDR3 spans 16 amino acids. This CDR3 is CASSQSGWQTNYEQYF. CDR3 in DNA: TGTGCCAGCAGCCAATCAGGATGGCAGACTAACTACGAGCAGTACTTC.

The J gene is TRBJ1-2, the V gene TRBV29-1; possible D gene TRBD1, 5 bases. Trimming took 2 bases from V and 2 from J, leaving 12 bases between them. Germline CDR1 reads SQVTM; CDR2 reads ANQGSEA. This CDR3 comprises 14 residues. The CDR3 region is CSVERQTINYGYTF. CDR3 nucleotide sequence: TGCAGCGTTGAAAGACAGACAATAAACTATGGCTACACCTTC.

The J gene is TRBJ1-5, the V gene TRBV2; TRBD1 is a possible D gene (5 bases). CDR3 length: 14 residues. From germline, CDR1 is SNHLY and CDR2 FYNNEI. V was cut by 5 bases and J by 9 bases, with 17 bases left in between. The CDR3 coding sequence is TGTGCCAGCAGTCCGGACGGGGGGTATTGGCCCCAGCATTTT. Protein sequence: CASSPDGGYWPQHF.

The rearrangement uses TRBV4-2 and TRBJ1-4; no clear D gene. V was trimmed by 3 bases and J by 11 bases, leaving 19 bases between them. The CDR3 covers 15 residues. In germline, CDR1 is LGHNA, CDR2 YNFKEQ. CDR3 nucleotides: TGTGCCAGCAGCCAGTTGGATGGCCCCACGGGGAAACTGTTTTTT. Protein sequence: CASSQLDGPTGKLFF.

This clonotype was seen repeatedly, ten times or more. The V gene is TRBV5-1, the J gene TRBJ2-7, with a weak D call TRBD2 (5 bases). The CDR3 totals 14 residues. Trimming removed 0 bases at V and 2 bases at J, with 9 bases between. Germline CDR1 reads SGHRS; CDR2 reads YFSETQ. The CDR3 DNA follows: TGCGCCAGCAGCTTGGCCCGAGGGACCTACGAGCAGTACTTC. Residues: CASSLARGTYEQYF. The full variable domain, completed using reference TRBV5-1 and TRBJ2-7, is KAGVTQTPRYLIKTRGQQVTLSCSPISGHRSVSWYQQTPGQGLQFLFEYFSETQRNKGNFPGRFSGRQFSNSRSEMNVSTLELGDSALYLCASSLARGTYEQYFGPGTRLTVT.